The following is a T cell receptor (beta chain) sequence with its context. As yet, its antigen is unknown. Both 60 Vbeta primers and 13 Jbeta primers went into the PCR. Assay: immunoSEQ multiplex PCR; the TCRdb copy retains only in-frame clones and omits some. The data show about 180,000 clones, over 80% seen once. These data are taken from a study of cytomegalovirus exposure and HLA in healthy donors. General study findings and limits: Productive status was seen about 87% or about 30% of the time for most TCR beta V segments in an earlier analysis.

The CDR3 runs 19 residues. Germline assignment: CDR1 SGHRS and CDR2 YFSETQ. V was pared by 3 bases and J by 2 bases, with 9 bases of the junction left unmatched. The J gene is TRBJ2-3, the V gene TRBV5-1; 16 bases are a match to TRBD2. The clonotype originates from a man aged 40-49 years in good health and CMV-seronegative. Sequenced sample: PBMCs. CDR3 loop: CASSWRGLAGGFDTDTQYF. CDR3 sequence (DNA): TGCGCCAGCAGCTGGAGGGGACTAGCGGGAGGGTTTGACACAGATACGCAGTATTTT.